Given below is one T cell receptor (beta chain) in context. Its antigen is not identified. The entry originates in a study of cytomegalovirus exposure and HLA in healthy donors. Study overall: Earlier work reported 117 million unique TCR beta sequences from approximately 180 million T cells. Regarding the study as a whole: The study listed roughly 160 cytomegalovirus-associated TCR beta chains. Whilst most TCR sequences proved rare, a subset of public TCRs occurred across many donors. Accurate HLA-A and HLA-B prediction from TCR beta sequences was reported for most subjects.

This CDR3 comprises 14 residues. Unmatched junction bases numbered 4, after V lost 1 base and J lost 5 bases. Germline V gene lookup returns CDR1 MNHNS and CDR2 SASEGT. A multiplex PCR was run with 60 Vbeta primers and 13 Jbeta primers. The data were produced by immunoSEQ multiplex PCR, yet TCRdb's version contains in-frame clones alone and is incomplete. The profile shows 100,000 or so clones, about 83% of them singletons. The rearrangement links TRBV6-1 to TRBJ2-7; 8 bases map to TRBD1. The material sequenced was PBMCs. The TCR was taken from a female donor in good health and CMV-seropositive. For the CDR3, the DNA is TGTGCCAGCAGTGAAGGTCAGGGGGCTAACGAGCAGTACTTC. Translation: CASSEGQGANEQYF.